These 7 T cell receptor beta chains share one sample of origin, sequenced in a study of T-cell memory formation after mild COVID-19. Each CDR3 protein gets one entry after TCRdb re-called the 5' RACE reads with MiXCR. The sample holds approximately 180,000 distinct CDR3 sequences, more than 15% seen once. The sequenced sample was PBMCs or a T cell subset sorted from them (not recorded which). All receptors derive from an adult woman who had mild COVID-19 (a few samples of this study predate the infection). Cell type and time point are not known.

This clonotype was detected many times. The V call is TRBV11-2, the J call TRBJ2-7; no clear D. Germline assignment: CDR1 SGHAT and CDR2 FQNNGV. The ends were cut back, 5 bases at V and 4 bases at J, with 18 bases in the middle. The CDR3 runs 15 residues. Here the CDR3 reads CASSPIRHKDYEQYF. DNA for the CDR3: TGTGCCAGCAGCCCAATAAGGCACAAGGATTACGAGCAGTACTTC.

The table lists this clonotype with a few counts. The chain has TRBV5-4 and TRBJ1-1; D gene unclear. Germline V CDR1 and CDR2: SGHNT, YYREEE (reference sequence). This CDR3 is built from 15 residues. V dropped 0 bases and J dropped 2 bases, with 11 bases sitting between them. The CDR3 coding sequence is TGTGCCAGCAGCTTGGCTACCACAAGAAACACTGAAGCTTTCTTT. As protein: CASSLATTRNTEAFF.

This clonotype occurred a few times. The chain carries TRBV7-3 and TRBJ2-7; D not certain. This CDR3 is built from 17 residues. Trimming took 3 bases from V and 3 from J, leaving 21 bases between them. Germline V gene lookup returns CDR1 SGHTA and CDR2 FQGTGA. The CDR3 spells CASSFQRCGTPLYEQYF. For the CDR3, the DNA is TGTGCCAGCAGCTTTCAGCGATGCGGAACCCCTCTCTACGAGCAGTACTTC. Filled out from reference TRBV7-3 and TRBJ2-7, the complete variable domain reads GAGVSQTPSNKVTEKGKYVELRCDPISGHTALYWYRQSLGQGPEFLIYFQGTGAADDSGLPNDRFFAVRPEGSVSTLKIQRTERGDSAVYLCASSFQRCGTPLYEQYFGPGTRLTVT.

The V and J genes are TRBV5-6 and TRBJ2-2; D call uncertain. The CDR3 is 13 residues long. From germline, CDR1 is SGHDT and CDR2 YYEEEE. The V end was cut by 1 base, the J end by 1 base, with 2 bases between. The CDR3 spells CASSLKNTGELFF. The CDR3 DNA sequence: TGTGCCAGCAGCTTGAAGAACACCGGGGAGCTGTTTTTT.

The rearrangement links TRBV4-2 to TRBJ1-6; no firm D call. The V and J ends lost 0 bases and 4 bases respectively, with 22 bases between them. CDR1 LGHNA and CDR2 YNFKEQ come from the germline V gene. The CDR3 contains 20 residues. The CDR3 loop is CASSQERVLEAFRYNSPLHF. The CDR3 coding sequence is TGTGCCAGCAGCCAAGAACGGGTCCTTGAGGCCTTCCGATATAATTCACCCCTCCACTTT.

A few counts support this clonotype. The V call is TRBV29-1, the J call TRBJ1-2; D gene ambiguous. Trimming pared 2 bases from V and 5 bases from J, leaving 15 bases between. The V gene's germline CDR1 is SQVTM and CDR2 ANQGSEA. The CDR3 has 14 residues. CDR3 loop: CSVEPSSPEYGYTF. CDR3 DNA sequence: TGCAGCGTTGAACCGTCCTCCCCGGAATATGGCTACACCTTC.

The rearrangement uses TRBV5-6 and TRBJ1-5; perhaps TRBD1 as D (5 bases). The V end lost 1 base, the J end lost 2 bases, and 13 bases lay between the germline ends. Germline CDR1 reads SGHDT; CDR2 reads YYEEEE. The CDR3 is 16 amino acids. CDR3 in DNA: TGTGCCAGCAGCTTGACAGGAGCGGTTGGCAATCAGCCCCAGCATTTT. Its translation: CASSLTGAVGNQPQHF.